The next 15 T cell receptor beta chains were all read from a single sample in a study of T cells after yellow fever vaccination (dated by TCRdb to 2018 to 2020). The meaning of the sample's treatment or condition label: live attenuated yellow fever vaccine strain. Library creation used 5' RACE. The run used an Illumina NovaSeq 6000. TCRdb reanalyzed the raw reads on its own, using fastp at Q25 for trimming and MiXCR for clone calling, and kept in-frame beta chains. Each CDR3 protein gets just one entry, which takes the most common genes and DNA from the rows behind it. The sample table lists about 350,000 distinct CDR3 sequences, over 4% of them with a count of one. Around 23% of the sample comes from the top ten. The sequenced sample was PBMCs, obtained 5 days after the yellow fever booster vaccination. Every receptor here comes from a man aged 18 to 30 who received the YFV17D yellow fever vaccine.

The J gene is TRBJ1-1, the V gene TRBV20-1; D gene unclear. Germline CDR1 and CDR2: DFQATT and SNEGSKA (reference sequence). With 6 bases removed from V and 2 bases from J, the gap between germline ends came to 16 bases. The CDR3 contains 14 residues. CDR3 sequence reads: CSASPQWGNTEAFF. CDR3 DNA sequence: TGCAGTGCCAGCCCCCAGTGGGGTAACACTGAAGCTTTCTTT.

This clonotype has only a few counts. The chain uses TRBV20-1 and TRBJ1-5; D gene uncertain. Trimming stripped 6 bases from V and 1 base from J, with 13 bases between. The CDR3 spans 14 residues. Per germline, CDR1 DFQATT and CDR2 SNEGSKA (reference sequence). The chain's CDR3 is CSASSPLSNQPQHF. In DNA form, the CDR3 reads TGCAGTGCATCCTCCCCCCTGAGCAATCAGCCCCAGCATTTT.

In its sample, this clonotype was seen many times. The J gene is TRBJ2-7, the V gene TRBV7-2, with 11 positions matching TRBD2. CDR1 is SGHTA, CDR2 FQGNSA, per germline. CDR3 length equals 17 residues. The V gene end was trimmed by 4 bases and the J gene end by 3 bases; junction bases not matched to a gene: 11. Written as DNA, the CDR3 is TGTGCCAGCAGCTCGCCCCTGACTAGCGGGATCTACTACGAGCAGTACTTC. This encodes CASSSPLTSGIYYEQYF.

The sample holds a few counts of this clonotype. The chain joins TRBV11-3 to TRBJ2-1, with D unresolved. The CDR3 is 12 residues long. Trimming stripped 5 bases from V and 5 bases from J, with 7 bases between. The V gene's germline CDR1 is SGHNT and CDR2 YENEEA. CDR3 amino acids: CASSPSHNEQFF. In DNA form, the CDR3 reads TGTGCCAGCAGCCCTAGTCACAATGAGCAGTTCTTC. The whole variable domain, filled in from reference TRBV11-3 and TRBJ2-1, reads EAGVVQSPRYKIIEKKQPVAFWCNPISGHNTLYWYLQNLGQGPELLIRYENEEAVDDSQLPKDRFSAERLKGVDSTLKIQPAELGDSAVYLCASSPSHNEQFFGPGTRLTVL.

This clonotype showed up many times. V usage is TRBV7-9 and J usage is TRBJ2-5; D is unresolved. The V end lost 1 base, the J end lost 4 bases, and 10 bases lay between the germline ends. Germline CDR1 reads SEHNR; CDR2 reads FQNEAQ (reference sequence). The CDR3 spans 14 residues. The CDR3 region has the DNA TGTGCCAGCAGCTTAGGTTTCGGCAGAGAGACCCAGTACTTC. This codes for CASSLGFGRETQYF.

This clonotype has more than one count but fewer than ten. The chain links TRBV4-2 to TRBJ2-1; D may correspond to TRBD1 or TRBD2 (5 bases each). This CDR3 contains 17 residues. Germline V gives CDR1 LGHNA, CDR2 YNFKEQ. V was pared by 0 bases and J by 4 bases, with 16 bases between. DNA of the CDR3: TGTGCCAGCAGCCAAGAGGGACCGACGTTTTGGTACAATGAGCAGTTCTTC. Encoded protein: CASSQEGPTFWYNEQFF.

The DNA of the CDR3 is TGTGCCAGCAGCCCCGCCCGGGACAGAGGCTGGTTCTATGGCTACACCTTC. Its protein is CASSPARDRGWFYGYTF. The chain recombines TRBV7-2 with TRBJ1-2, with 7 bases identical to TRBD1. The J segment lost 4 bases and the V segment lost 5 bases, leaving 16 bases of the junction unmatched. CDR1 is SGHTA, CDR2 FQGNSA, per germline. This CDR3 spans 17 amino acids.

This clonotype has at least ten counts. The rearrangement links TRBV29-1 to TRBJ2-2, with 8 bases matching TRBD2. The CDR3 consists of 15 residues. CDR1 SQVTM and CDR2 ANQGSEA come from the germline V gene. V gave up 6 bases and J gave up 3 bases; unmatched junction bases: 9. CDR3 residues: CSVSRSGGYTGELFF. DNA of the CDR3: TGCAGCGTAAGCAGGAGCGGGGGATACACCGGGGAGCTGTTTTTT.

This clonotype was detected only a few times. The chain carries TRBV14 and TRBJ2-5; possibly TRBD1 for D (6 bases). The V end lost 4 bases, the J end lost 2 bases, and 17 bases lay between the germline ends. The CDR3 has 16 residues. CDR1 and CDR2 from the germline V gene are SGHDN and FVKESK. The CDR3 spells CASSRFTTGWQETQYF. DNA for the CDR3: TGTGCCAGCAGCCGCTTCACCACAGGGTGGCAAGAGACCCAGTACTTC. Combining the CDR3 with reference TRBV14 and TRBJ2-5 gives the whole variable domain EAGVTQFPSHSVIEKGQTVTLRCDPISGHDNLYWYRRVMGKEIKFLLHFVKESKQDESGMPNNRFLAERTGGTYSTLKVQPAELEDSGVYFCASSRFTTGWQETQYFGPGTRLLVL.

The chain has TRBV7-2 and TRBJ2-3; D may match TRBD1 or TRBD2 (6 bases each). Per the germline V gene, CDR1 is SGHTA and CDR2 is FQGNSA. This CDR3 has 13 amino acids. V lost 4 bases and J lost 4, with 9 bases in between. Here the CDR3 DNA reads TGTGCCAGCAGCTATAGGGGGGCAGATACGCAGTATTTT. Translated: CASSYRGADTQYF. The full variable domain, completed using reference TRBV7-2 and TRBJ2-3, is GAGVSQSPSNKVTEKGKDVELRCDPISGHTALYWYRQSLGQGLEFLIYFQGNSAPDKSGLPSDRFSAERTGGSVSTLTIQRTQQEDSAVYLCASSYRGADTQYFGPGTRLTVL.

The chain couples TRBV6-2 or TRBV6-3 to TRBJ2-5; 7 bases align to TRBD1. This CDR3 comprises 14 residues. Trimming at V came to 5 bases and at J to 4 bases, leaving 7 bases not matched to a gene. The germline V gene has CDR1 MNHEY and CDR2 SVGEGT. The DNA for the CDR3 is TGTGCCAGCAGTACGAACAGGGGCGGAGAGACCCAGTACTTC. Amino acid sequence: CASSTNRGGETQYF.

The sample holds a few counts of this clonotype. The chain is built from TRBV6-5 and TRBJ1-1; 9 bases are shared with TRBD1. Germline CDR1 reads MNHEY; CDR2 reads SVGAGI. V lost 6 bases to trimming and J lost 12 bases; unmatched junction nucleotides: 11. This CDR3 has 13 residues. As DNA, the CDR3 is TGTGCCAGCAGCCCAGAACAGGGGGCGGTATCTTTCTTT. Protein sequence: CASSPEQGAVSFF.

The chain couples TRBV12-3 or TRBV12-4 to TRBJ2-7, with TRBD2 as a possible D gene (6 bases). Trimming removed 8 bases from V and 0 bases from J, with 20 bases in between. CDR3 length: 16 amino acids. The chain's CDR3 is CASAQGIGGVSYEQYF. Here the CDR3 DNA reads TGTGCCAGCGCACAAGGGATTGGAGGGGTCTCCTACGAGCAGTACTTC.

This clonotype occurred once. J is TRBJ2-5 and V is TRBV15; 12 bases agree with TRBD1. Germline loops: CDR1 LNHNV, CDR2 YYDKDF (reference sequence). This CDR3 comprises 14 residues. V shed 4 bases and J 7 bases; nucleotides not matched to a gene: 4. CDR3 DNA sequence: TGTGCCACCAGCACGAGGGGACAGGGGGCGACCCAGTACTTC. Translating gives CATSTRGQGATQYF.

This clonotype turned up a few times. J is TRBJ2-1 and V is TRBV20-1; D remains unclear. CDR1 is DFQATT, CDR2 SNEGSKA, per germline (reference sequence). The CDR3 is 13 amino acids. V lost 4 bases and J lost 3, with 10 bases in between. DNA of the CDR3: TGCAGTGCTACGAATAGACTCTACAATGAGCAGTTCTTC. This translates into CSATNRLYNEQFF.